Listed here are 23 T cell receptor beta chains from one sample, sequenced in a study of T cells in Graves' hyperthyroidism and ophthalmopathy. RNA transcripts gave rise to amplified TCR beta CDR3 regions. TCR CDR3 regions were first amplified by RT-PCR with HTBI primers. TCRdb re-derived calls from the multiplex PCR reads in MiXCR, one entry per CDR3 protein. The sample records almost 350,000 distinct CDR3 sequences, about a sixth being singletons. Sequenced: blood. The receptors come from a woman in her 40s with Graves' ophthalmopathy.

Many counts were recorded for this clonotype. The rearrangement uses TRBV11-2 and TRBJ1-2; 12 nucleotides match TRBD1. Germline CDR1 reads SGHAT; CDR2 reads FQNNGV. Trimming took 5 bases from V and 4 from J; bases not matched to a gene: 8. The CDR3 length is 16 residues. This CDR3 is CASSLFPGQGAYGYTF. The CDR3 nucleotides read TGTGCCAGCAGCCTATTCCCGGGACAGGGGGCCTATGGCTACACCTTC.

This chain joins TRBV29-1 and TRBJ1-2, with D possibly matching TRBD1 (6 bases). The germline V and J ends were trimmed by 1 base and 0 bases, with 12 bases remaining between them. CDR3 length: 15 residues. The V gene's germline CDR1 is SQVTM and CDR2 ANQGSEA. The CDR3 sequence: CSVEGGSGANYGYTF. CDR3 in DNA: TGCAGCGTTGAAGGTGGCTCAGGGGCTAACTATGGCTACACCTTC.

This clonotype was detected ten times or more. V gene TRBV28 combines with J gene TRBJ1-5, with D maybe TRBD1 (6 bases). The CDR3 is made up of 15 amino acids. From germline, CDR1 is MDHEN and CDR2 SYDVKM. V was shortened by 5 bases and J by 0 bases, with 11 bases between the two germline ends. The CDR3 DNA is TGTGCCAGCAGTCTCCGGGACATTAGCAATCAGCCCCAGCATTTT. This gives the protein CASSLRDISNQPQHF.

As for this clonotype: A much larger clone is a single base away; this may be a read error. CDR3 sequence: CAWSVLAGGVGELFF. DNA for the CDR3: TGTGCCTGGAGTGTGTTAGCGGGAGGCGTCGGGGAGCTGTTTTTT. This chain connects TRBV30 to TRBJ2-2; the match to TRBD2 covers 10 bases. The CDR3 contains 15 residues. CDR1 is GTSNPN and CDR2 is SVGIG in the germline V gene (reference sequence). Germline trimming cut 0 bases from V and 7 bases from J; bases unmatched to any gene: 5.

This clonotype was found a few times. The CDR3 ends on some other residue instead of the conserved phenylalanine or tryptophan, so this is likely a read error. V gene TRBV30 combines with J gene TRBJ1-2; D is uncertain. Germline V CDR1 and CDR2: GTSNPN, SVGIG (reference sequence). This CDR3 contains 16 residues. V shed 1 base and J shed 4 bases, with 19 bases lying between them. CDR3 amino acids: CAWSAGPGRCGYGYTL. The CDR3 bases are TGTGCCTGGAGTGCGGGCCCGGGGAGGTGCGGCTATGGCTACACCCTC.

This clonotype was picked up many times. The chain combines TRBV28 with TRBJ2-5, with 9 positions matching TRBD2. Germline V gene lookup returns CDR1 MDHEN and CDR2 SYDVKM. Unmatched junction bases numbered 9, after V lost 6 bases and J lost 4 bases. The CDR3 is 15 amino acids. This CDR3 reads CASRSGSGSTETQYF. The CDR3 DNA is TGTGCCAGCAGATCCGGTAGCGGGAGTACAGAGACCCAGTACTTC.

The table lists this clonotype with many counts. The V and J genes are TRBV12-3 or TRBV12-4 and TRBJ2-5; D is unresolved. The CDR3 covers 12 residues. V was pared by 4 bases and J by 2 bases, with 5 bases between. The CDR3 region is CASSSLQETQYF. CDR3 sequence (DNA): TGTGCCAGCAGTTCGCTTCAAGAGACCCAGTACTTC.

This clonotype was recorded at least ten times. V is TRBV28 and J is TRBJ1-2, with unresolved D. Trimming took off 6 bases at V and 1 base at J, with 15 bases between the two ends. Germline assignment: CDR1 MDHEN and CDR2 SYDVKM. The CDR3 has 15 amino acids. In DNA form, the CDR3 reads TGTGCCAGCAGGGAGGTGGGAGATGGTAACTATGGCTACACCTTC. Its protein product is CASREVGDGNYGYTF.

This clonotype was observed many times. The rearrangement joins TRBV27 to TRBJ1-1; tentatively, D is TRBD1 (6 bases). Trimming pared 6 bases from V and 4 bases from J, leaving 21 bases between. This CDR3 comprises 16 residues. CDR1 MNHEY and CDR2 SMNVEV come from the germline V gene (reference sequence). The CDR3 loop is CASRERLGGASTEAFF. The DNA for the CDR3 is TGTGCCAGCAGGGAACGGCTGGGGGGGGCTTCCACTGAAGCTTTCTTT.

This clonotype was seen ten or more times. CDR3 loop: CASSQGMGGGDGEKLFF. CDR3 DNA: TGTGCCAGCAGCCAAGGAATGGGGGGGGGTGATGGTGAAAAACTGTTTTTT. The chain has TRBV3-1 and TRBJ1-4; tentatively, D is TRBD1 (5 bases). CDR1 and CDR2 (germline): LGHDT, YNNKEL (reference sequence). V was cut by 1 base and J by 7 bases, with 19 bases left in between. The CDR3 consists of 17 residues.

This clonotype was seen at least ten times. Mismatch with germline at one junction end may stem from a read error. The chain recombines TRBV29-1 with TRBJ2-5, with TRBD2 matching over 8 bases. The length of the CDR3 is 13 residues. The germline V gene has CDR1 SQVTM and CDR2 ANQGSEA. The CDR3 region has the DNA TGCAGCGTTCAAGGGGGTGCAGCGGGAGCTAGAAACTTC. It yields the protein CSVQGGAAGARNF.

This clonotype came up many times. The chain uses TRBV11-1 and TRBJ1-2, with D possibly TRBD1 on 6 matching bases. The V gene's germline CDR1 is SGHAT and CDR2 FQDESV (reference sequence). Trimming cost V 4 bases and J 3 bases, with 24 bases left between them. This CDR3 has 18 amino acids. The CDR3 is CASSSSRRGLAIDYGYTF. The CDR3 coding sequence is TGTGCCAGCAGCTCCTCGAGGCGGGGGCTGGCTATTGACTATGGCTACACCTTC.

This clonotype was picked up many times. The CDR3 nucleotides are TGTGCCAGCAGGCGGGACATCGGCGGCGGCTCTGGGGCCAACGTCCTGACTTTC. Translating it yields CASRRDIGGGSGANVLTF. The gene calls are TRBV2 and TRBJ2-6; D may be TRBD1 or TRBD2 (6 bases each). This CDR3 region has 18 residues. Germline V lookup: CDR1 SNHLY, CDR2 FYNNEI. Trimming stripped 6 bases from V and 0 bases from J, with 18 bases between.

This clonotype was observed at least ten times. The rearrangement joins TRBV12-3 or TRBV12-4 to TRBJ1-1; D perhaps matches TRBD1 (5 bases). V lost 8 bases and J 4 bases, leaving 14 bases between the germline ends. This CDR3 comprises 13 residues. CDR3 region: CASQLGRFTEAFF. CDR3 DNA: TGTGCCAGCCAATTGGGACGGTTCACTGAAGCTTTCTTT.

This clonotype was counted at least ten times. The chain employs TRBV27 and TRBJ1-2; D not resolved. CDR1 is MNHEY and CDR2 is SMNVEV in the germline V gene (reference sequence). Trimming pared 7 bases from V and 8 bases from J, leaving 14 bases between. This CDR3 has 12 residues. As DNA, the CDR3 is TGTGCCAGCAAGTCTCGGGGTGGAGGCTACACCTTC. Its translation is CASKSRGGGYTF.

This clonotype was picked up many times. J is TRBJ1-2 and V is TRBV7-9; D is perhaps TRBD1 (6 bases). With 4 bases removed from V and 8 bases from J, the gap between germline ends came to 14 bases. The CDR3 extends over 13 amino acids. CDR1 and CDR2 from the germline V gene are SEHNR and FQNEAQ (reference sequence). In DNA form, the CDR3 reads TGTGCCAGCAGCTCAGGGACAACGGGCGGCTACACCTTC. Protein product: CASSSGTTGGYTF. Using reference TRBV7-9 and TRBJ1-2 for the parts outside the CDR3, the full variable domain is DTGVSQNPRHKITKRGQNVTFRCDPISEHNRLYWYRQTLGQGPEFLTYFQNEAQLEKSRLLSDRFSAERPKGSFSTLEIQRTEQGDSAMYLCASSSGTTGGYTFGSGTRLTVV.

The chain links TRBV6-5 to TRBJ2-7, with 8 positions matching TRBD2. The CDR3 loop spans 17 amino acids. Germline CDR1 reads MNHEY; CDR2 reads SVGAGI. With V trimmed by 2 bases and J by 6 bases, 15 bases remained unmatched. The CDR3 coding sequence is TGTGCCAGCAGTTACCTCGAAACTTTAGGACTAGCTGGCGAGCAGTACTTC. It specifies CASSYLETLGLAGEQYF.

This clonotype was recorded at least ten times. The gene calls are TRBV19 and TRBJ1-5; D unresolved. The germline V gene encodes CDR1 LNHDA and CDR2 SQIVND (reference sequence). V dropped 10 bases and J dropped 1 base, with 11 bases sitting between them. CDR3 size: 13 residues. The chain's CDR3 is CAIGRASNQPQHF. The CDR3 region has the DNA TGTGCCATCGGGAGGGCGAGCAATCAGCCCCAGCATTTT.

This sequence joins TRBV6-2 or TRBV6-3 and TRBJ2-2; 10 nucleotides agree with TRBD2. Germline-derived CDR1 and CDR2 are MNHEY and SVGEGT. The CDR3 is 15 amino acids. V lost 6 bases and J lost 5; bases outside the gene matches: 6. In nucleotides, the CDR3 is TGTGCCAGCAGCCCCGGGACTAGCGTTACCGGGGAGCTGTTTTTT. It translates to CASSPGTSVTGELFF.

This clonotype was seen a handful of times. The rearrangement links TRBV2 to TRBJ1-3, with a weak D call TRBD1 (5 bases). Trimming left V 6 bases short and J 0 bases short, with 9 bases between. Germline V gives CDR1 SNHLY, CDR2 FYNNEI. CDR3 length equals 14 residues. The CDR3 DNA follows: TGTGCCAGCAGCGAGACAGTCTCTGGAAACACCATATATTTT. Translated, it gives CASSETVSGNTIYF. The full variable domain, its missing parts supplied by reference TRBV2 and TRBJ1-3, is EPEVTQTPSHQVTQMGQEVILRCVPISNHLYFYWYRQILGQKVEFLVSFYNNEISEKSEIFDDQFSVERPDGSNFTLKIRSTKLEDSAMYFCASSETVSGNTIYFGEGSWLTVV.

The table lists this clonotype with many counts. The CDR3 sequence: CASSPRSGSTGELFF. The CDR3 DNA reads TGCGCCAGCAGCCCGCGCTCAGGTTCTACCGGGGAGCTGTTTTTT. The V call is TRBV5-1, the J call TRBJ2-2; D is ambiguous. Trimming stripped 4 bases from V and 5 bases from J, with 15 bases between. The germline V gene encodes CDR1 SGHRS and CDR2 YFSETQ. The CDR3 is made up of 15 amino acids.

This clonotype came up many times. One end of the junction does not line up with germline, which may come from a read error. The chain joins TRBV29-1 to TRBJ1-1; D is unclear. This CDR3 contains 13 residues. Germline CDR1 reads SQVTM; CDR2 reads ANQGSEA. This chain's CDR3 is CSVNQASNTGAFF. Here the CDR3 DNA reads TGCAGCGTTAACCAGGCGTCGAACACTGGAGCTTTCTTT.

In this sample, this clonotype turned up many times. The chain recombines TRBV4-2 with TRBJ1-1, with D uncertain. V was clipped by 0 bases and J by 5 bases, with 1 base between them. The CDR3 contains 11 residues. Germline assignment: CDR1 LGHNA and CDR2 YNFKEQ. CDR3 sequence reads: CASSQDTEAFF. The CDR3 DNA reads TGTGCCAGCAGCCAAGATACTGAAGCTTTCTTT.